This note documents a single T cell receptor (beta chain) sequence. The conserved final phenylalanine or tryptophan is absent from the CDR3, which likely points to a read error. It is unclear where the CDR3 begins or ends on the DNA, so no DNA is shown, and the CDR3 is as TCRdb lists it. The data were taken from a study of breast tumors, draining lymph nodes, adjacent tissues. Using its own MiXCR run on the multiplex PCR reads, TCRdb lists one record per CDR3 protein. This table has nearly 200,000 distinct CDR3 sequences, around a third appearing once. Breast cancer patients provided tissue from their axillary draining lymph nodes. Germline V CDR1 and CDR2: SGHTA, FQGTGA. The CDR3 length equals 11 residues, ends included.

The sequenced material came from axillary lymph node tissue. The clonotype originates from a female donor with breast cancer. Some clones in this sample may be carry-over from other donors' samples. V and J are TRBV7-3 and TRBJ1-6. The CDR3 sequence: CASSSPPTLHS.